The next 18 T cell receptor beta chains were all read from a single sample in a study of cytomegalovirus exposure and HLA in healthy donors. Primers: 60 Vbeta forward and 13 Jbeta reverse. Produced via immunoSEQ multiplex PCR; TCRdb's table is partial and in-frame only. This table holds roughly 180,000 clones, 76% found once. The sample comprised PBMCs. Receptors originate from a young woman in good health and CMV-seropositive.

Regarding this clone: Its ends do not fully match the called genes, so a read error is possible. The V gene is TRBV18, the J gene TRBJ1-4; tentative D call: TRBD1 (5 bases). This CDR3 has 14 residues. CDR1 and CDR2 from the germline V gene are KGHSH and LQKENI. The CDR3 sequence is CASSPRGFEEKPFF. CDR3 nucleotide sequence: TGTGCCAGCTCACCGCGGGGGTTTGAAGAAAAACCGTTTTTT.

The chain employs TRBV9 and TRBJ1-6; a possible D gene is TRBD1 (6 bases). This CDR3 has 13 amino acids. The V and J ends lost 2 bases and 8 bases respectively, with 8 bases between them. Germline CDR1 SGDLS, CDR2 YYNGEE. The CDR3 reads CASSVGADSPLHF. CDR3 sequence (DNA): TGTGCCAGCAGCGTGGGGGCTGATTCACCCCTCCACTTT.

The gene calls are TRBV9 and TRBJ2-3; TRBD2 matches 12 bases. Germline values: CDR1 SGDLS, CDR2 YYNGEE. V was pared by 0 bases and J by 6 bases, with 8 bases of the junction left unmatched. The CDR3 runs to 17 residues. CDR3 amino acids: CASSVAPLAGGLDTQYF. The CDR3 DNA reads as TGTGCCAGCAGCGTAGCCCCTCTAGCGGGGGGGCTTGATACGCAGTATTTT.

The chain recombines TRBV4-1 with TRBJ1-5, with 9 bases lining up with TRBD1. CDR1 and CDR2 (germline): MGHRA, YSYEKL. The CDR3 totals 16 residues. The ends lost 3 bases at V and 1 base at J; junction bases unmatched: 4. The DNA for the CDR3 is TGCGCCAGCAGCCAGGAAGGGACAGGGAGCAATCAGCCCCAGCATTTT. It specifies CASSQEGTGSNQPQHF.

This rearrangement joins TRBV27 to TRBJ2-2; D is possibly TRBD1 (6 bases). Germline V CDR1 and CDR2: MNHEY, SMNVEV (reference sequence). V was shortened by 8 bases and J by 3 bases, with 22 bases between the two germline ends. This CDR3 comprises 17 residues. CDR3 nucleotide sequence: TGTGCCAGCGGATCGTACCTCTCGGGACATTACACCGGGGAGCTGTTTTTT. Translated, it gives CASGSYLSGHYTGELFF.

This sequence joins TRBV10-3 and TRBJ2-5, with TRBD2 identical over 7 bases. With the DNA end fitting TRBJ2-7 better, the J assignment may be wrong. In germline, CDR1 is ENHRY, CDR2 SYGVKD. The CDR3 totals 14 residues. This CDR3 is CAIRSRDYSYEQYF. In DNA form, the CDR3 reads TGTGCCATCAGGAGCCGGGACTACTCCTACGAGCAGTACTTC.

In its sample, this clone was seen a few times. This rearrangement joins TRBV6-5 to TRBJ2-5; TRBD1 might be the D (7 bases). With 5 bases removed from V and 3 bases from J, the gap between germline ends came to 16 bases. The CDR3 consists of 15 residues. Germline V gene lookup returns CDR1 MNHEY and CDR2 SVGAGI. The CDR3 nucleotides are TGTGCCAGCAGTGTAAGACAGGGAGGCAAAGAGACCCAGTACTTC. It is translated as CASSVRQGGKETQYF.

The V call is TRBV7-2, the J call TRBJ1-1; 8 bases are a match to TRBD1. CDR1 and CDR2 from the germline V gene are SGHTA and FQGNSA. The CDR3 contains 15 residues. The V and J ends lost 1 base and 6 bases, in that order; junction bases with no gene match: 7. CDR3 coding DNA: TGTGCCAGCAGCTTAGTGGGCCAGGGGGCGGCTGAAGCTTTCTTT. This codes for CASSLVGQGAAEAFF.

The chain uses TRBV5-1 and TRBJ2-2; tentative D call: TRBD1 (5 bases). Germline V gene data show CDR1 as SGHRS and CDR2 as YFSETQ. The length of the CDR3 is 17 residues. V lost 1 base, J lost 3 bases, and 16 bases lay in between. The CDR3 loop is CASSLRTPVDYTGELFF. The CDR3 DNA follows: TGCGCCAGCAGCTTGCGGACACCCGTTGATTACACCGGGGAGCTGTTTTTT.

The V call is TRBV28, the J call TRBJ2-7; 11 bases are shared with TRBD1. The CDR3 spans 14 residues. Looked up from germline, CDR1 is MDHEN and CDR2 is SYDVKM. V dropped 5 bases and J dropped 7; count of bases not matched to a gene: 7. The CDR3 DNA reads as TGTGCCAGCAGTCAAATCGGGACAGGGGGGGAGCAGTACTTC. Its translation: CASSQIGTGGEQYF.

The V and J genes are TRBV5-4 and TRBJ1-4; D remains unclear. Germline V lookup: CDR1 SGHNT, CDR2 YYREEE (reference sequence). Trimming left V 0 bases short and J 0 bases short, with 9 bases between. CDR3 length: 16 residues. The DNA of the CDR3 is TGTGCCAGCAGCTTGGGGGCAGCACCAACTAATGAAAAACTGTTTTTT. Protein: CASSLGAAPTNEKLFF. Combining the CDR3 with reference TRBV5-4 and TRBJ1-4 gives the whole variable domain ETGVTQSPTHLIKTRGQQVTLRCSSQSGHNTVSWYQQALGQGPQFIFQYYREEENGRGNFPPRFSGLQFPNYSSELNVNALELDDSALYLCASSLGAAPTNEKLFFGSGTQLSVL.

This CDR3 reads CASIPRRGGDFGELFF. CDR3 DNA sequence: TGTGCCAGCATCCCTCGTAGGGGGGGGGATTTCGGGGAGCTGTTTTTT. J is TRBJ2-2 and V is TRBV7-8, with D possibly being TRBD2 (7 bases). CDR1 SGHVS and CDR2 FQNEAQ come from the germline V gene. The CDR3 has 16 residues. Trimming cost V 7 bases and J 7 bases, with 22 bases left between them.

The genes are TRBV9 and TRBJ2-4; tentative D call: TRBD2 (7 bases). Trimming stripped 7 bases from V and 3 bases from J, with 14 bases between. CDR1 is SGDLS, CDR2 YYNGEE, per germline. The CDR3 extends over 14 amino acids. CDR3: CASGGGGGKNIQYF. CDR3 nucleotides: TGTGCCAGCGGAGGGGGGGGTGGCAAAAACATTCAGTACTTC.

The chain combines TRBV4-3 with TRBJ2-7; TRBD1 aligns across 7 bases. V was pared by 3 bases and J by 0 bases, with 5 bases of the junction left unmatched. Per the germline V gene, CDR1 is LGHNA and CDR2 is YSLEER. The CDR3 spans 15 residues. The CDR3 nucleotides are TGCGCCAGCAGCCAGGTTCGGGACAGCTCCTACGAGCAGTACTTC. Translated, it gives CASSQVRDSSYEQYF.

The sample holds one count of this clone. The chain recombines TRBV7-3 with TRBJ2-2, with D possibly being TRBD1 (5 bases). The germline gives CDR1 SGHTA, CDR2 FQGTGA. The CDR3 spans 16 residues. The V and J ends lost 5 bases and 2 bases respectively, with 15 bases between them. The CDR3 DNA reads TGTGCCAGCAGCGCTTCTTCGACAGCCAACACCGGGGAGCTGTTTTTT. Translated: CASSASSTANTGELFF.

This clone was recorded a few times. This chain joins TRBV9 and TRBJ2-1, with D tentatively TRBD2 (5 bases). There are 14 residues in the CDR3. V was clipped by 1 base and J by 8 bases, with 13 bases between them. Germline assignment: CDR1 SGDLS and CDR2 YYNGEE. The CDR3 DNA reads TGTGCCAGCAGCGTAAGAAGCCGGCGGGATGAGCAGTTCTTC. The encoded protein is CASSVRSRRDEQFF.

The chain combines TRBV5-5 with TRBJ2-7, with D possibly matching TRBD1 (6 bases). CDR1 is SGHKS, CDR2 YYEKEE, per germline (reference sequence). The CDR3 contains 15 residues. V shed 1 base and J shed 0 bases, with 11 bases lying between them. CDR3 protein: CASSLWQGSSYEQYF. In nucleotides, the CDR3 is TGTGCCAGCAGCTTGTGGCAGGGGAGCTCCTACGAGCAGTACTTC. Full variable domain (outside the CDR3, taken from reference TRBV5-5 and TRBJ2-7): DAGVTQSPTHLIKTRGQQVTLRCSPISGHKSVSWYQQVLGQGPQFIFQYYEKEERGRGNFPDRFSARQFPNYSSELNVNALLLGDSALYLCASSLWQGSSYEQYFGPGTRLTVT.

This clone has a handful of counts. The chain employs TRBV9 and TRBJ2-5; 14 bases line up with TRBD2. The CDR3 extends over 16 amino acids. V shed 4 bases, J shed 4 bases, and the junction held 6 bases outside the gene matches. Per the germline V gene, CDR1 is SGDLS and CDR2 is YYNGEE. The CDR3 region is CASSLRTSGGRETQYF. The CDR3, as DNA: TGTGCCAGCAGCTTACGGACTAGCGGGGGGAGAGAGACCCAGTACTTC.